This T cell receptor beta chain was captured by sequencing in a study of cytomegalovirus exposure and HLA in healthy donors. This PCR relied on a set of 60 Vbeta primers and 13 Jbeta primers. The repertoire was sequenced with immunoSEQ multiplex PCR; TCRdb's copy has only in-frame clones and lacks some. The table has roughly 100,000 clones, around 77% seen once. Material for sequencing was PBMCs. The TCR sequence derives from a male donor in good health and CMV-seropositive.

The CDR3 nucleotides are TGTGCCAGCAGCTTAGAAGCTCCAGCGGGAGGGAAAGAGACCCAGTACTTC. It encodes CASSLEAPAGGKETQYF. V and J are TRBV7-6 and TRBJ2-5, with 10 bases aligning to TRBD2. This CDR3 has 17 residues. Germline V gene lookup returns CDR1 SGHVS and CDR2 FNYEAQ. With V trimmed by 1 base and J by 3 bases, 8 bases remained unmatched.